This T cell receptor (beta chain) was profiled in a study of blood T cell repertoires in COVID-19. Overall study context: Samples came from the United States, Italy and Spain, spanning acute and convalescent COVID-19.

Data came from immunoSEQ multiplex PCR; TCRdb stores just in-frame clones and leaves some out. The sample has a few hundred thousand clones, roughly 90% seen once. V lost 6 bases and J lost 4, with 13 bases in between. Germline V gives CDR1 SGDLS, CDR2 YYNGEE. The CDR3 consists of 14 residues. Participants were placed into cohorts based on the clinical history they reported. The sample taken for sequencing was PBMCs or T cells enriched from blood (not recorded which). V usage is TRBV9 and J usage is TRBJ2-2; D is uncertain. The receptor's source is a woman between 40 and 50 years old who had recovered from COVID-19. CDR3 DNA: TGTGCCAGCACCAACCGAGCTAGCACCGGGGAGCTGTTTTTT. Its translation: CASTNRASTGELFF. Full variable domain (missing parts from reference TRBV9 and TRBJ2-2): DSGVTQTPKHLITATGQRVTLRCSPRSGDLSVYWYQQSLDQGLQFLIQYYNGEERAKGNILERFSAQQFPDLHSELNLSSLELGDSALYFCASTNRASTGELFFGEGSRLTVL.